Each of the 30 T cell receptor beta chains below was sequenced from the same sample in a study of T cell responses to AZD1222 COVID-19 vaccine. Profiled with immunoSEQ multiplex PCR; TCRdb holds only in-frame clones, not every one. The table lists fewer than 130,000 clones, roughly 90% of them singletons. Sequencing used peripheral blood, obtained 28 days after the second AZD1222 dose. The receptors here all came from an adult who received the AZD1222 COVID-19 vaccine.

The chain combines TRBV19 with TRBJ2-1, with D maybe TRBD1 (5 bases). Deletions cut 3 bases from V and 4 bases from J, with 13 bases between. CDR1 and CDR2 from the germline V gene are LNHDA and SQIVND (reference sequence). The CDR3 consists of 15 residues. The CDR3 loop is CASSIGAEEYNEQFF. CDR3 nucleotide sequence: TGTGCCAGTAGTATTGGGGCCGAGGAATACAATGAGCAGTTCTTC.

Points on this clone: Other DNA sequences within the sample encode an identical CDR3. V gene TRBV20-1 combines with J gene TRBJ2-5; D is uncertain. V dropped 6 bases and J dropped 1 base, with 3 bases sitting between them. Germline V gene lookup returns CDR1 DFQATT and CDR2 SNEGSKA (reference sequence). This CDR3 is built from 10 residues. This CDR3 reads CSARQETQYF. The CDR3 DNA reads TGCAGTGCCCGCCAAGAGACCCAGTACTTC.

The chain couples TRBV27 to TRBJ1-1; a possible D gene is TRBD1 (6 bases). V was cut by 1 base and J by 0 bases, with 12 bases left in between. Per germline, CDR1 MNHEY and CDR2 SMNVEV (reference sequence). The CDR3 covers 16 residues. The CDR3 reads CASSLLRGDLNTEAFF. The CDR3 DNA reads as TGTGCCAGCAGTTTATTGAGGGGGGACTTGAACACTGAAGCTTTCTTT.

This clone was seen once. The rearrangement joins TRBV5-1 to TRBJ2-1; no firm D call. CDR1 is SGHRS and CDR2 is YFSETQ in the germline V gene. Trimming stripped 0 bases from V and 6 bases from J, with 10 bases between. The CDR3 is made up of 14 amino acids. Here the CDR3 reads CASSLVAAANEQFF. The CDR3 DNA follows: TGCGCCAGCAGCTTGGTGGCGGCCGCCAATGAGCAGTTCTTC.

This chain links TRBV11-3 with TRBJ2-1, with D perhaps TRBD1 (5 bases). Germline V CDR1 and CDR2: SGHNT, YENEEA. Trimming left V 1 base short and J 5 bases short, with 12 bases between. This CDR3 has 15 residues. CDR3 sequence: CASSLVGAGNNEQFF. CDR3 nucleotides: TGTGCCAGCAGCTTAGTAGGGGCTGGAAACAATGAGCAGTTCTTC. The complete variable domain, with remaining parts taken from reference TRBV11-3 and TRBJ2-1, reads EAGVVQSPRYKIIEKKQPVAFWCNPISGHNTLYWYLQNLGQGPELLIRYENEEAVDDSQLPKDRFSAERLKGVDSTLKIQPAELGDSAVYLCASSLVGAGNNEQFFGPGTRLTVL.

This sequence joins TRBV28 and TRBJ2-5, with D possibly TRBD2 on 5 matching bases. V shed 5 bases and J shed 0 bases, with 13 bases lying between them. CDR1 is MDHEN, CDR2 SYDVKM, per germline. The CDR3 consists of 15 residues. The CDR3, as DNA: TGTGCCAGCAGTCTCTCAGCGGTGTACCAAGAGACCCAGTACTTC. It is translated as CASSLSAVYQETQYF. Drawing the rest from reference TRBV28 and TRBJ2-5, the complete variable domain is DVKVTQSSRYLVKRTGEKVFLECVQDMDHENMFWYRQDPGLGLRLIYFSYDVKMKEKGDIPEGYSVSREKKERFSLILESASTNQTSMYLCASSLSAVYQETQYFGPGTRLLVL.

V usage is TRBV6-5 and J usage is TRBJ2-6; D may be TRBD2 (6 bases). This CDR3 is 15 amino acids long. Trimming cost V 6 bases and J 1 base, with 10 bases left between them. Germline V gives CDR1 MNHEY, CDR2 SVGAGI. This CDR3 is CASSYGRSGANVLTF. The CDR3, as DNA: TGTGCCAGCAGCTACGGGAGATCTGGGGCCAACGTCCTGACTTTC.

This clone has only one observation. The chain has TRBV27 and TRBJ1-2; no definite D call. CDR1 and CDR2 (germline): MNHEY, SMNVEV (reference sequence). The V gene lost 3 bases and the J gene lost 4 bases, with 9 bases spanning the gap. The CDR3 totals 13 residues. The CDR3 DNA is TGTGCCAGCAGTTTGGGAGGGCTCTATGGCTACACCTTC. Its protein is CASSLGGLYGYTF.

The chain links TRBV10-2 to TRBJ1-1; D is uncertain. This CDR3 has 12 amino acids. Trimming shortened V by 7 bases and J by 2 bases, and 8 bases separated the two germline ends. Germline assignment: CDR1 WSHSY and CDR2 SAAADI. The CDR3 reads CASTRSNTEAFF. The CDR3, as DNA: TGCGCCAGCACCAGAAGTAACACTGAAGCTTTCTTT.

V usage is TRBV4-2 and J usage is TRBJ1-4, with 7 bases fitting TRBD1. The CDR3 extends over 16 amino acids. V was pared by 3 bases and J by 4 bases, with 8 bases of the junction left unmatched. The germline V gene has CDR1 LGHNA and CDR2 YNFKEQ. The CDR3 sequence is CASSHLPGQRNEKLFF. In nucleotides, the CDR3 is TGTGCCAGCAGCCACCTACCGGGACAGCGTAATGAAAAACTGTTTTTT.

V and J are TRBV5-1 and TRBJ1-1; D is undetermined. V gave up 4 bases and J gave up 3 bases, with 10 bases separating them. CDR1 SGHRS and CDR2 YFSETQ come from the germline V gene. This CDR3 comprises 13 residues. CDR3 sequence reads: CASSGRADTEAFF. Written as DNA, the CDR3 is TGCGCCAGCAGCGGCCGGGCAGACACTGAAGCTTTCTTT. Using reference TRBV5-1 and TRBJ1-1 for the parts outside the CDR3, the full variable domain is KAGVTQTPRYLIKTRGQQVTLSCSPISGHRSVSWYQQTPGQGLQFLFEYFSETQRNKGNFPGRFSGRQFSNSRSEMNVSTLELGDSALYLCASSGRADTEAFFGQGTRLTVV.

The V and J genes are TRBV5-6 and TRBJ1-3, with D maybe TRBD1 (6 bases). The V and J ends lost 1 base and 0 bases respectively, with 8 bases between them. This CDR3 has 15 residues. Germline lookup yields CDR1 SGHDT and CDR2 YYEEEE. CDR3 sequence reads: CASSLYRDSGNTIYF. For the CDR3, the DNA is TGTGCCAGCAGCTTGTACAGGGACTCTGGAAACACCATATATTTT.

This clone was found once. The chain recombines TRBV30 with TRBJ2-3, with D unresolved. The germline gives CDR1 GTSNPN, CDR2 SVGIG (reference sequence). The CDR3 extends over 11 amino acids. Trimming removed 3 bases at V and 1 base at J, with 2 bases between. The CDR3 sequence is CAWSRTDTQYF. The CDR3, as DNA: TGTGCCTGGAGCCGCACAGATACGCAGTATTTT. The full variable domain, rest sourced from reference TRBV30 and TRBJ2-3, is SQTIHQWPATLVQPVGSPLSLECTVEGTSNPNLYWYRQAAGRGLQLLFYSVGIGQISSEVPQNLSASRPQDRQFILSSKKLLLSDSGFYLCAWSRTDTQYFGPGTRLTVL.

The CDR3 sequence is CASSPLARDQPQHF. DNA of the CDR3: TGTGCCAGCAGCCCCCTCGCAAGAGATCAGCCCCAGCATTTT. V is TRBV9 and J is TRBJ1-5, with D unclear. CDR3 length equals 14 residues. Germline-derived CDR1 and CDR2 are SGDLS and YYNGEE. V gave up 4 bases and J gave up 5 bases, with 13 bases separating them. The full variable domain, with the rest looked up from reference TRBV9 and TRBJ1-5, is DSGVTQTPKHLITATGQRVTLRCSPRSGDLSVYWYQQSLDQGLQFLIQYYNGEERAKGNILERFSAQQFPDLHSELNLSSLELGDSALYFCASSPLARDQPQHFGDGTRLSIL.

The J gene is TRBJ2-3, the V gene TRBV5-1, with D possibly called TRBD1 or TRBD2 (5 bases each). Germline CDR1 reads SGHRS; CDR2 reads YFSETQ. With 4 bases removed from V and 2 bases from J, the gap between germline ends came to 8 bases. The CDR3 covers 13 residues. The CDR3 DNA reads TGCGCCAGCAGCCTGGGGGACACAGATACGCAGTATTTT. Translating gives CASSLGDTDTQYF.

This clone was detected only once. V gene TRBV7-9 combines with J gene TRBJ2-3; D is ambiguous. There are 16 residues in the CDR3. The V and J ends lost 1 base and 0 bases respectively, with 11 bases between them. Germline lookup yields CDR1 SEHNR and CDR2 FQNEAQ (reference sequence). DNA of the CDR3: TGTGCCAGCAGCTTAGGGACGGTTCCTAGCACAGATACGCAGTATTTT. This sequence encodes CASSLGTVPSTDTQYF. The full variable domain, in which reference TRBV7-9 and TRBJ2-3 provide the parts outside the CDR3, is DTGVSQNPRHKITKRGQNVTFRCDPISEHNRLYWYRQTLGQGPEFLTYFQNEAQLEKSRLLSDRFSAERPKGSFSTLEIQRTEQGDSAMYLCASSLGTVPSTDTQYFGPGTRLTVL.

This sequence joins TRBV9 and TRBJ2-7; 10 nucleotides align to TRBD1. V dropped 4 bases and J dropped 6; count of bases not matched to a gene: 10. The length of the CDR3 is 15 residues. Germline V CDR1 and CDR2: SGDLS, YYNGEE. The CDR3 DNA is TGTGCCAGCAGCCCGACAGGGGGCGGTCTCACCGAGCAGTACTTC. Its protein product is CASSPTGGGLTEQYF.

This rearrangement joins TRBV9 to TRBJ2-1, with TRBD2 as a possible D gene (6 bases). Germline loops: CDR1 SGDLS, CDR2 YYNGEE. The CDR3 extends over 16 amino acids. V was pared by 0 bases and J by 5 bases, with 15 bases between. CDR3: CASSVELAGIHNEQFF. The CDR3 DNA sequence: TGTGCCAGCAGCGTAGAACTAGCCGGAATCCACAATGAGCAGTTCTTC.

The rearrangement links TRBV27 to TRBJ1-2, with D possibly TRBD1 on 5 matching bases. The germline V gene has CDR1 MNHEY and CDR2 SMNVEV (reference sequence). V was cut by 6 bases and J by 8 bases, with 16 bases left in between. This CDR3 spans 13 amino acids. The CDR3: CASRTIGQGGYTF. The CDR3 nucleotides read TGTGCCAGCAGGACGATCGGACAAGGGGGCTACACCTTC.

This clone was detected only once. V gene TRBV2 combines with J gene TRBJ1-4; D possibly corresponds to TRBD1 (6 bases). CDR1 is SNHLY and CDR2 is FYNNEI in the germline V gene. The CDR3 has 15 amino acids. V was shortened by 2 bases and J by 7 bases, with 14 bases between the two germline ends. CDR3 amino acids: CASSELGGTGEKLFF. As DNA, the CDR3 is TGTGCCAGCAGTGAATTGGGGGGCACGGGTGAAAAACTGTTTTTT.

This sequence joins TRBV5-6 and TRBJ2-3, with a weak D call TRBD2 (5 bases). Germline assignment: CDR1 SGHDT and CDR2 YYEEEE. CDR3 length: 16 amino acids. Trimming stripped 0 bases from V and 2 bases from J, with 13 bases between. This CDR3 reads CASSLESGLATDTQYF. The CDR3 DNA reads as TGTGCCAGCAGCTTGGAATCGGGATTGGCCACAGATACGCAGTATTTT.

The chain links TRBV29-1 to TRBJ2-5; D gene uncertain. The CDR3 consists of 12 residues. Germline CDR1 SQVTM, CDR2 ANQGSEA. V shed 2 bases and J shed 5 bases, with 9 bases lying between them. The CDR3 here is CSVEMGFETQYF. For the CDR3, the DNA is TGCAGCGTTGAAATGGGATTTGAGACCCAGTACTTC.

The rearrangement links TRBV6-5 to TRBJ2-1; 9 nucleotides align to TRBD1. The CDR3 loop spans 15 amino acids. J gave up 6 bases and V 0 bases, and 3 bases lay outside the gene matches. Germline V lookup: CDR1 MNHEY, CDR2 SVGAGI. The CDR3 spells CASSYSGQGPNEQFF. CDR3 DNA sequence: TGTGCCAGCAGTTACTCGGGACAGGGCCCCAATGAGCAGTTCTTC.

V and J are TRBV5-1 and TRBJ2-3; weak D call: TRBD1 (5 bases). V lost 0 bases, J lost 5 bases, and 7 bases lay in between. The CDR3 runs 13 residues. CDR1 is SGHRS and CDR2 is YFSETQ in the germline V gene. DNA for the CDR3: TGCGCCAGCAGCTTGGAAAGGGGAGATACGCAGTATTTT. Its translation is CASSLERGDTQYF. The full variable domain, completed using reference TRBV5-1 and TRBJ2-3, is KAGVTQTPRYLIKTRGQQVTLSCSPISGHRSVSWYQQTPGQGLQFLFEYFSETQRNKGNFPGRFSGRQFSNSRSEMNVSTLELGDSALYLCASSLERGDTQYFGPGTRLTVL.

V is TRBV7-3 and J is TRBJ2-3; 14 nucleotides agree with TRBD2. This CDR3 region has 17 residues. Trimming removed 0 bases from V and 6 bases from J; junction bases left unmatched: 5. CDR1 SGHTA and CDR2 FQGTGA come from the germline V gene. The CDR3 bases are TGTGCCAGCAGCTTAACGAGACTAGCGGGGGGGCTCGATACGCAGTATTTT. Protein sequence: CASSLTRLAGGLDTQYF.

The V call is TRBV7-9, the J call TRBJ2-2; D is ambiguous. Germline V gene data show CDR1 as SEHNR and CDR2 as FQNEAQ (reference sequence). The CDR3 has 14 residues. V was shortened by 3 bases and J by 0 bases, with 5 bases between the two germline ends. CDR3 bases: TGTGCCAGCAGCTTTAATCCGAACACCGGGGAGCTGTTTTTT. Protein sequence: CASSFNPNTGELFF.

V gene TRBV24-1 combines with J gene TRBJ2-1, with D perhaps TRBD2 (6 bases). Germline values: CDR1 KGHDR, CDR2 SFDVKD. V lost 0 bases, J lost 5 bases, and 13 bases lay in between. The CDR3 is made up of 16 amino acids. The CDR3 loop is CATSDLRFGGNNEQFF. For the CDR3, the DNA is TGTGCCACCAGTGATTTGAGGTTTGGAGGGAACAATGAGCAGTTCTTC.

The rearrangement links TRBV15 to TRBJ1-3; perhaps TRBD1 as D (6 bases). Germline CDR1 reads LNHNV; CDR2 reads YYDKDF (reference sequence). This CDR3 is built from 15 residues. V was pared by 3 bases and J by 0 bases, with 9 bases between. The chain's CDR3 is CATSSEGGSGNTIYF. CDR3 DNA: TGTGCCACCAGCAGTGAAGGGGGCTCTGGAAACACCATATATTTT.

Comments on this clone: Its ends do not fully match the called genes, so a read error is possible. This chain connects TRBV7-8 to TRBJ2-5, with no clear D. This CDR3 is built from 11 residues. The germline gives CDR1 SGHVS, CDR2 FQNEAQ. CDR3 nucleotide sequence: TGTGCCAGCAGCTCCTTAGAGGCCCAGTACTTC. Protein product: CASSSLEAQYF. Looking up the rest from reference TRBV7-8 and TRBJ2-5 gives the full variable domain: GAGVSQSPRYKVAKRGQDVALRCDPISGHVSLFWYQQALGQGPEFLTYFQNEAQLDKSGLPSDRFFAERPEGSVSTLKIQRTQQEDSAVYLCASSSLEAQYFGPGTRLLVL.

The J gene is TRBJ2-1, the V gene TRBV5-1; TRBD2 is a possible D gene (7 bases). V lost 1 base and J lost 5, with 16 bases in between. The germline V gene has CDR1 SGHRS and CDR2 YFSETQ. This CDR3 is built from 16 residues. The CDR3: CASSLRGDTDNNEQFF. In DNA, the CDR3 is TGCGCCAGCAGCTTGCGGGGGGACACTGATAACAATGAGCAGTTCTTC.